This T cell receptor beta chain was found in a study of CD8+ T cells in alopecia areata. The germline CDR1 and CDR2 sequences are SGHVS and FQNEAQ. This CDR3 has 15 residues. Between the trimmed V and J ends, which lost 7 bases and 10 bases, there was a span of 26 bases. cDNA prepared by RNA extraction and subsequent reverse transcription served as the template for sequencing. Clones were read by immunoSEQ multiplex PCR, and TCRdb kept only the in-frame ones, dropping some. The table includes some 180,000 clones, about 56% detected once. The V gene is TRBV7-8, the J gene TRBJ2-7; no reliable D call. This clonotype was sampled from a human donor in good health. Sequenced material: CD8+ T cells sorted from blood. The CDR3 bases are TGTGCCAGCACCTCCGGTGGACCTTCGCTCTGGGAACAGTACTTC. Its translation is CASTSGGPSLWEQYF.